Presented here are 16 T cell receptor beta chains from one specimen sequenced in a study of identical twins. TCRdb passed the 5' RACE reads through MiXCR, listing each CDR3 protein once. The sample holds approximately 1.8 million distinct CDR3 sequences, roughly 35% seen once. The material sequenced was cord blood. The receptors derive from a newborn girl in good health.

The rearrangement joins TRBV6-1 to TRBJ2-4; unclear D gene. The CDR3 is 13 residues long. The germline V gene has CDR1 MNHNS and CDR2 SASEGT. V was clipped by 8 bases and J by 3 bases, with 11 bases between them. CDR3 region: CASCRSIKNIQYF. Written as DNA, the CDR3 is TGTGCCAGCTGTCGGTCGATCAAAAACATTCAGTACTTC.

The J gene is TRBJ1-5, the V gene TRBV20-1; D unresolved. CDR3 length: 9 residues. Germline loops: CDR1 DFQATT, CDR2 SNEGSKA (reference sequence). Trimming removed 7 bases from V and 8 bases from J, with 6 bases in between. The CDR3 sequence is CSVGKPQHF. The CDR3 DNA reads TGCAGTGTAGGGAAGCCCCAGCATTTT.

This clonotype has more than one count but fewer than ten. This chain links TRBV14 with TRBJ2-3; 8 nucleotides match TRBD1. This CDR3 is 12 amino acids long. J was trimmed by 10 bases and V by 4 bases; bases with no gene match: 4. CDR1 and CDR2 from the germline V gene are SGHDN and FVKESK. This chain's CDR3 is CASSPGQGSQYF. CDR3 bases: TGTGCCAGCAGCCCCGGACAGGGCTCGCAGTATTTT. The full variable domain, in which reference TRBV14 and TRBJ2-3 provide the parts outside the CDR3, is EAGVTQFPSHSVIEKGQTVTLRCDPISGHDNLYWYRRVMGKEIKFLLHFVKESKQDESGMPNNRFLAERTGGTYSTLKVQPAELEDSGVYFCASSPGQGSQYFGPGTRLTVL.

This clonotype has just a few counts. The chain recombines TRBV20-1 with TRBJ1-4; D gene uncertain. Germline V lookup: CDR1 DFQATT, CDR2 SNEGSKA (reference sequence). Trimming took 5 bases from V and 8 from J, leaving 12 bases between them. The CDR3 sequence is 12 residues long. The CDR3 DNA reads as TGCAGTGCTCCACGGGTAGGGGAAAAACTGTTTTTT. Its protein product is CSAPRVGEKLFF.

The genes are TRBV20-1 and TRBJ1-1; TRBD1 is a possible D gene (5 bases). V was trimmed by 3 bases and J by 7 bases, leaving 15 bases between them. Germline assignment: CDR1 DFQATT and CDR2 SNEGSKA (reference sequence). The CDR3 is 13 amino acids. The CDR3 region has the DNA TGCAGTGCTAGTACCGGGACCCTGAGTGAAGCTTTCTTT. Translation: CSASTGTLSEAFF.

This clonotype was seen at least ten times. The chain is built from TRBV5-1 and TRBJ2-3; D may correspond to TRBD1 or TRBD2 (5 bases each). Germline loops: CDR1 SGHRS, CDR2 YFSETQ. This CDR3 has 16 amino acids. V lost 0 bases to trimming and J lost 2 bases, with 13 bases between them. In DNA, the CDR3 is TGCGCCAGCAGCTTGGGTACGGGGCGCGACACAGATACGCAGTATTTT. Its translation is CASSLGTGRDTDTQYF. Combining the CDR3 with reference TRBV5-1 and TRBJ2-3 gives the whole variable domain KAGVTQTPRYLIKTRGQQVTLSCSPISGHRSVSWYQQTPGQGLQFLFEYFSETQRNKGNFPGRFSGRQFSNSRSEMNVSTLELGDSALYLCASSLGTGRDTDTQYFGPGTRLTVL.

The V call is TRBV11-2, the J call TRBJ2-5; the D is unclear. With 1 base removed from V and 3 bases from J, the gap between germline ends came to 9 bases. Looked up from germline, CDR1 is SGHAT and CDR2 is FQNNGV. This CDR3 spans 14 amino acids. The CDR3 nucleotides read TGTGCCAGCAGCTTAGTTAGTAAGAAAGAGACCCAGTACTTC. Its protein product is CASSLVSKKETQYF.

The V call is TRBV27, the J call TRBJ2-7, with D perhaps matching TRBD1 (6 bases). CDR1 MNHEY and CDR2 SMNVEV come from the germline V gene (reference sequence). The V and J ends lost 3 bases and 1 base respectively, with 10 bases between them. The CDR3 is 14 amino acids. The CDR3 sequence: CASSFGTKSYEQYF. The DNA of the CDR3 is TGTGCCAGCAGTTTCGGGACAAAATCCTACGAGCAGTACTTC.

The sample holds a few counts of this clonotype. The CDR3 loop is CSVVGEQYEQYF. CDR3 in DNA: TGCAGCGTTGTAGGGGAACAGTACGAGCAGTACTTC. The chain joins TRBV29-1 to TRBJ2-7; tentative D call: TRBD1 (5 bases). The germline V gene encodes CDR1 SQVTM and CDR2 ANQGSEA. The CDR3 has 12 residues. The V end lost 4 bases, the J end lost 4 bases, and 11 bases lay between the germline ends.

J is TRBJ2-4 and V is TRBV2; no definite D call. V was clipped by 6 bases and J by 0 bases, with 21 bases between them. CDR1 and CDR2 from the germline V gene are SNHLY and FYNNEI. This CDR3 comprises 18 residues. The CDR3 spells CASSRARASLLAKNIQYF. The CDR3 DNA is TGTGCCAGCAGCCGTGCCCGGGCCAGCCTACTAGCCAAAAACATTCAGTACTTC.

This clonotype has only one observation. The gene calls are TRBV5-1 and TRBJ1-1, with 8 positions matching TRBD1. The CDR3 contains 17 residues. V lost 0 bases and J lost 1; bases outside the gene matches: 8. Germline V gives CDR1 SGHRS, CDR2 YFSETQ. DNA for the CDR3: TGCGCCAGCAGCTTGGGACAGGGGAAAGTCTGGAACACTGAAGCTTTCTTT. Its translation is CASSLGQGKVWNTEAFF.

The chain links TRBV7-8 to TRBJ1-6; maybe TRBD1 (5 bases). V was pared by 0 bases and J by 7 bases, with 10 bases between. The CDR3 has 15 amino acids. Germline loops: CDR1 SGHVS, CDR2 FQNEAQ. The CDR3 DNA is TGTGCCAGCAGCTTAGCTGCCAGGGAAAATTCACCCCTCCACTTT. The encoded protein is CASSLAARENSPLHF.

As DNA, the CDR3 is TGCAGTGCTAGAGCAGGGACAGTCAACTATGGCTACACCTTC. Amino acid sequence: CSARAGTVNYGYTF. The chain joins TRBV20-1 to TRBJ1-2; the match to TRBD1 covers 7 bases. The V segment lost 1 base and the J segment 2 bases; nucleotides outside the gene matches: 4. Germline CDR1 DFQATT, CDR2 SNEGSKA (reference sequence). The CDR3 totals 14 residues.

About this clonotype itself: One base away lies a much larger clone, so this may be a sequencing read error. The chain combines TRBV29-1 with TRBJ1-2; a possible D gene is TRBD1 (6 bases). Germline assignment: CDR1 SQVTM and CDR2 ANQGSEA. The V and J ends lost 7 bases and 0 bases respectively, with 12 bases between them. CDR3 size: 13 residues. The CDR3 nucleotides are TGCAGCGCCGGCAGGGGAGCTAACTATGGCTACACCTTC. This gives the protein CSAGRGANYGYTF.

The chain carries TRBV24-1 and TRBJ2-5, with D tentatively TRBD2 (6 bases). Between the trimmed V and J ends, which lost 3 bases and 5 bases, there was a span of 9 bases. Germline loops: CDR1 KGHDR, CDR2 SFDVKD. This CDR3 is built from 13 residues. DNA of the CDR3: TGTGCCACCAGTGATAGGAGGGATGAGACCCAGTACTTC. Translating it yields CATSDRRDETQYF.

The sample holds a few counts of this clonotype. This chain links TRBV24-1 with TRBJ2-5; D is possibly TRBD1 or TRBD2 (5 bases each). In germline, CDR1 is KGHDR, CDR2 SFDVKD. V gave up 3 bases and J gave up 3 bases, with 13 bases separating them. CDR3 length: 15 amino acids. CDR3 in amino acids: CATSDRDGTKETQYF. CDR3 DNA sequence: TGTGCCACCAGTGATCGGGACGGAACGAAAGAGACCCAGTACTTC.